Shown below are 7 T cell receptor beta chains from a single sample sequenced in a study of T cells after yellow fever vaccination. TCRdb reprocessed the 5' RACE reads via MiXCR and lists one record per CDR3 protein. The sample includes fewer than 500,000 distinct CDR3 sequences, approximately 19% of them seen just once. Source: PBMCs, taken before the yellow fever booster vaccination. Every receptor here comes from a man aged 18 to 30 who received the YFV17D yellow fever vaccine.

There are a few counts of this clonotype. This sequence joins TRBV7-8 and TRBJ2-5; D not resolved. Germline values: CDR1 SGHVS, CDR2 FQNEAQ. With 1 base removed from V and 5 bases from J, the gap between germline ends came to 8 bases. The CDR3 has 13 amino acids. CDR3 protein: CASSLGAVETQYF. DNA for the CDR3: TGTGCCAGCAGCTTAGGGGCAGTGGAGACCCAGTACTTC.

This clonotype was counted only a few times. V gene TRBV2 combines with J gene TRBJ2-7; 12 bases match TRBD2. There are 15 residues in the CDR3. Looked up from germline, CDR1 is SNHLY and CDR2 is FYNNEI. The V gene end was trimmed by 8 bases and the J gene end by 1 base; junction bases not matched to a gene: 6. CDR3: CASRPGTSGSYEQYV. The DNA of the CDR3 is TGTGCCAGCCGACCCGGGACTAGCGGGTCCTACGAGCAGTACGTC.

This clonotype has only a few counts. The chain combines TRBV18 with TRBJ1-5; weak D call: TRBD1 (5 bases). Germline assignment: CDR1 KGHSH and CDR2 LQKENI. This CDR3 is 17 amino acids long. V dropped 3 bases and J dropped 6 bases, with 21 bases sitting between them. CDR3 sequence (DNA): TGTGCCAGCTCACCCTCCCGACCGACAGCCGCGGGTCAGCCCCAGCATTTT. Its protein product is CASSPSRPTAAGQPQHF.

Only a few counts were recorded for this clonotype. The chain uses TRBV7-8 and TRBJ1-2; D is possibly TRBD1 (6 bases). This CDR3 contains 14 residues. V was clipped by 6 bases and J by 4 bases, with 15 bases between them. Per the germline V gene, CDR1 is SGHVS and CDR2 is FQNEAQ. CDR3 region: CASSKETGIYGYTF. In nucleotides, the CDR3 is TGTGCCAGCAGTAAGGAGACAGGCATCTATGGCTACACCTTC.

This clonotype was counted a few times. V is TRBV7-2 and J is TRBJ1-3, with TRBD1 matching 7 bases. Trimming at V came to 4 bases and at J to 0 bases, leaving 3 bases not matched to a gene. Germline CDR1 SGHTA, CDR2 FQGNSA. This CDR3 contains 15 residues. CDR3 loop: CASSSNRGSGNTIYF. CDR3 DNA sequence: TGTGCCAGCAGCTCCAACAGGGGCTCTGGAAACACCATATATTTT.

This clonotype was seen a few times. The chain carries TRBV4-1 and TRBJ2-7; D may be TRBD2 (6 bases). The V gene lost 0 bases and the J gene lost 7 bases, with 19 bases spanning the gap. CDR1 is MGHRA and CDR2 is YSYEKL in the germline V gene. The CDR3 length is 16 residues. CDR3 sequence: CASSQDQYPGVGEQYF. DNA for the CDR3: TGCGCCAGCAGCCAAGATCAGTATCCGGGAGTCGGTGAGCAGTACTTC.

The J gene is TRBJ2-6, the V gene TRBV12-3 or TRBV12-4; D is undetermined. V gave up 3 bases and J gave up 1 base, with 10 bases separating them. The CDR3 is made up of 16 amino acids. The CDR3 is CASSFARGSGANVLTF. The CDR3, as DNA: TGTGCCAGCAGTTTTGCGCGCGGTTCTGGGGCCAACGTCCTGACTTTC.